Presented here are 32 T cell receptor beta chains from one specimen sequenced in a study of blood T cells in healthy people across ages. A second about 7 to 12 cycle PCR used barcoded and J-beta primers. TCRdb itself ran the 5' RACE reads through MiXCR, one entry per CDR3 protein. The sample comprises about 1 million distinct CDR3 sequences, more than 40% of which are singletons, and 18% rests with the top ten. Source material: blood. All receptors derive from an older woman in good health.

V and J are TRBV6-1 and TRBJ2-5; possibly TRBD2 for D (5 bases). The J call may be faulty, since TRBJ2-7 better matches the DNA end. CDR1 and CDR2 from the germline V gene are MNHNS and SASEGT. CDR3 length equals 16 residues. CDR3 protein: CASGVMRRAANYEQYF. CDR3 DNA sequence: TGTGCCAGCGGGGTTATGAGACGAGCGGCAAACTACGAGCAGTACTTC.

This clonotype came up once. This chain uses TRBV20-1 with TRBJ2-7; D may be TRBD2 (5 bases). This CDR3 spans 13 amino acids. V was trimmed by 6 bases and J by 4 bases, leaving 16 bases between them. Germline CDR1 and CDR2: DFQATT and SNEGSKA (reference sequence). The CDR3 loop reads CSASEGGLYEQYF. In DNA form, the CDR3 reads TGCAGTGCATCTGAGGGTGGGTTGTACGAGCAGTACTTC.

This clonotype has a single count. CDR3 loop: CASSQDMSYYNEQFF. The CDR3, as DNA: TGTGCCAGCAGCCAAGATATGAGTTACTACAATGAGCAGTTCTTC. The chain carries TRBV3-1 and TRBJ2-1; D is uncertain. The CDR3 loop spans 15 amino acids. The germline V gene encodes CDR1 LGHDT and CDR2 YNNKEL (reference sequence). Deletions cut 0 bases from V and 3 bases from J, with 9 bases between.

This clonotype was seen a few times. The CDR3 loop is CSVEYVGGDEQFF. CDR3 DNA sequence: TGCAGCGTTGAATATGTTGGCGGCGATGAGCAGTTCTTC. This chain joins TRBV29-1 and TRBJ2-1; D remains ambiguous. The V gene's germline CDR1 is SQVTM and CDR2 ANQGSEA. Trimming removed 2 bases at V and 8 bases at J, with 13 bases between. CDR3 size: 13 residues.

This clonotype has ten or more counts. The chain employs TRBV12-3 or TRBV12-4 and TRBJ2-4, with a weak D call TRBD1 (6 bases). This CDR3 comprises 16 residues. V lost 6 bases and J 1 base, leaving 16 bases between the germline ends. Written as DNA, the CDR3 is TGTGCCAGCAGCCTAGTAGGGGGTGAGGCCAAAAACATTCAGTACTTC. Translation: CASSLVGGEAKNIQYF.

The V and J genes are TRBV24-1 and TRBJ2-1; 8 bases align to TRBD1. The CDR3 consists of 13 residues. Germline trimming cut 8 bases from V and 10 bases from J; bases unmatched to any gene: 9. In germline, CDR1 is KGHDR, CDR2 SFDVKD. The CDR3 spells CATNPGQDREQFF. The CDR3 DNA sequence: TGTGCCACCAATCCGGGACAGGATCGAGAGCAGTTCTTC.

The chain recombines TRBV6-1 with TRBJ2-7; 8 nucleotides agree with TRBD2. CDR1 is MNHNS, CDR2 SASEGT, per germline. CDR3 size: 17 residues. After removal of 4 bases from V and 4 bases from J, the junction contained 15 bases not matched to a gene. The CDR3 loop reads CASSGPNLAGKKYEQYF. The CDR3 DNA is TGTGCCAGCAGTGGCCCCAATCTAGCGGGCAAAAAATACGAGCAGTACTTC.

This chain uses TRBV12-3 or TRBV12-4 with TRBJ1-1; the D gene is possibly TRBD1 (5 bases). V was shortened by 8 bases and J by 2 bases, with 18 bases between the two germline ends. CDR3 length: 15 residues. CDR3 sequence: CASGAGMGSNTEAFF. The CDR3 DNA is TGTGCCAGCGGGGCCGGGATGGGGTCAAACACTGAAGCTTTCTTT.

This clonotype was counted many times. The genes are TRBV27 and TRBJ2-6; no firm D call. The germline V and J ends were trimmed by 7 bases and 0 bases, with 22 bases remaining between them. The CDR3 spans 19 residues. Germline CDR1 MNHEY, CDR2 SMNVEV (reference sequence). DNA of the CDR3: TGTGCCAGCACCTCGCAGGCAAGACTGACTCTCTCTGGGGCCAACGTCCTGACTTTC. Translation: CASTSQARLTLSGANVLTF.

This clonotype was detected only a few times. This chain links TRBV12-3 or TRBV12-4 with TRBJ2-3; unclear D gene. This CDR3 region has 13 residues. The ends were cut back, 3 bases at V and 6 bases at J, with 10 bases in the middle. The CDR3 coding sequence is TGTGCCAGCAGTTTTGCGATTCGGGATACGCAGTATTTT. This translates into CASSFAIRDTQYF.

The V gene is TRBV4-1, the J gene TRBJ1-2, with a tentative D call TRBD1 (5 bases). Germline V CDR1 and CDR2: MGHRA, YSYEKL. The CDR3 spans 13 residues. V lost 1 base, J lost 11 bases, and 14 bases lay in between. CDR3 loop: CASSQGGASGYTF. CDR3 nucleotide sequence: TGCGCCAGCAGCCAAGGAGGGGCCTCTGGGTACACCTTC.

This rearrangement joins TRBV27 to TRBJ2-5; 8 bases are shared with TRBD2. V was clipped by 2 bases and J by 4 bases; unmatched bases: 9. Germline V gene lookup returns CDR1 MNHEY and CDR2 SMNVEV (reference sequence). The CDR3 spans 16 residues. Here the CDR3 reads CASSLRPGRERETQYF. In DNA, the CDR3 is TGTGCCAGCAGTTTACGGCCCGGGAGGGAACGAGAGACCCAGTACTTC.

The chain employs TRBV11-2 and TRBJ2-1; no definite D call. The CDR3 runs to 12 residues. V lost 5 bases and J lost 8, with 10 bases in between. Germline V gene lookup returns CDR1 SGHAT and CDR2 FQNNGV. CDR3 in amino acids: CASSVAGHEQFF. The CDR3 DNA reads TGTGCCAGCAGCGTCGCCGGGCATGAGCAGTTCTTC.

This clonotype was seen only a few times. The V gene is TRBV12-3 or TRBV12-4, the J gene TRBJ2-7; D ambiguous. This CDR3 comprises 15 residues. The V gene lost 2 bases and the J gene lost 2 bases, with 13 bases spanning the gap. The CDR3 DNA sequence: TGTGCCAGCAGTTTATTTGGCCAGGCGACCTACGAGCAGTACTTC. It translates to CASSLFGQATYEQYF.

This clonotype was counted only a few times. The gene calls are TRBV7-6 and TRBJ1-2, with D possibly being TRBD1 (5 bases). Germline-derived CDR1 and CDR2 are SGHVS and FNYEAQ. The CDR3 runs 14 residues. V dropped 1 base and J dropped 7 bases, with 13 bases sitting between them. CDR3 DNA: TGTGCCAGCAGCTTAGAGTCAGGGACGGGTGGCTACACCTTC. This codes for CASSLESGTGGYTF. The whole variable domain, remainder taken from reference TRBV7-6 and TRBJ1-2, is GAGVSQSPRYKVTKRGQDVALRCDPISGHVSLYWYRQALGQGPEFLTYFNYEAQQDKSGLPNDRFSAERPEGSISTLTIQRTEQRDSAMYRCASSLESGTGGYTFGSGTRLTVV.

The chain recombines TRBV9 with TRBJ2-1; D is unclear. The CDR3 runs to 15 residues. Germline lookup yields CDR1 SGDLS and CDR2 YYNGEE. Deletions cut 0 bases from V and 5 bases from J, with 12 bases between. The CDR3 protein is CASSVGLPTHNEQFF. As DNA, the CDR3 is TGTGCCAGCAGCGTAGGACTCCCGACCCACAATGAGCAGTTCTTC.

The chain is built from TRBV19 and TRBJ1-1, with a tentative D call TRBD1 (6 bases). V was cut by 5 bases and J by 1 base, with 14 bases left in between. The CDR3 sequence is 15 residues long. Germline CDR1 is LNHDA and CDR2 is SQIVND (reference sequence). This CDR3 reads CASSLLTGQNTEAFF. CDR3 nucleotides: TGTGCCAGTAGTTTGCTGACAGGACAGAACACTGAAGCTTTCTTT.

The rearrangement uses TRBV10-1 and TRBJ2-3; TRBD2 agrees at 11 bases. CDR3 length equals 16 residues. Germline assignment: CDR1 WNHNN and CDR2 SYGVQD (reference sequence). After removal of 3 bases from V and 4 bases from J, the junction contained 6 bases not matched to a gene. The CDR3 loop is CASSEQLAGVSDTQYF. CDR3 nucleotide sequence: TGCGCCAGCAGTGAACAACTAGCGGGAGTTTCAGATACGCAGTATTTT.

V is TRBV2 and J is TRBJ2-5, with D uncertain. Germline CDR1 SNHLY, CDR2 FYNNEI. V was shortened by 3 bases and J by 9 bases, with 14 bases between the two germline ends. The CDR3 sequence is 13 residues long. CDR3 residues: CASSERSLVAQYF. CDR3 nucleotide sequence: TGTGCCAGCAGTGAGCGCAGTCTAGTGGCCCAGTACTTC.

This chain joins TRBV2 and TRBJ2-7; D remains unclear. Germline V lookup: CDR1 SNHLY, CDR2 FYNNEI. CDR3 length equals 12 residues. V lost 7 bases and J 4 bases, leaving 11 bases between the germline ends. The CDR3 bases are TGTGCCAGCACCCCTACGGAGTACGAGCAGTACTTC. Its protein is CASTPTEYEQYF.

This clonotype has just a few counts. This chain uses TRBV24-1 with TRBJ2-3; 9 positions match TRBD1. The CDR3 consists of 16 residues. Germline values: CDR1 KGHDR, CDR2 SFDVKD. Trimming took 3 bases from V and 2 from J; bases not matched to a gene: 5. The CDR3: CATSDTGQGITDTQYF. Written as DNA, the CDR3 is TGTGCCACCAGTGATACTGGACAGGGGATCACAGATACGCAGTATTTT.

V and J are TRBV6-5 and TRBJ2-7; TRBD2 matches at 9 bases. The CDR3 contains 15 residues. V was clipped by 6 bases and J by 4 bases; unmatched bases: 10. The germline V gene encodes CDR1 MNHEY and CDR2 SVGAGI. CDR3 amino acids: CASSQVAGGLYEQYF. The CDR3 DNA is TGTGCCAGCAGCCAGGTGGCGGGAGGGCTGTACGAGCAGTACTTC.

This clonotype was counted only a few times. V usage is TRBV20-1 and J usage is TRBJ2-7; D not certain. The germline V and J ends were trimmed by 5 bases and 3 bases, with 8 bases remaining between them. The CDR3 covers 11 residues. CDR1 is DFQATT, CDR2 SNEGSKA, per germline (reference sequence). The CDR3 spells CSASDNYEQYF. In DNA, the CDR3 is TGCAGTGCTTCCGACAACTACGAGCAGTACTTC.

V usage is TRBV6-2 or TRBV6-3 and J usage is TRBJ2-4; 11 bases line up with TRBD2. The J call may be in error: the DNA end matches TRBJ2-7 better. This CDR3 is built from 19 residues. CDR1 and CDR2 (germline): MNHEY, SVGEGT. CDR3 DNA sequence: TGTGCCAGCAGTTACTCGTCCCCACGCACTAGCGGGAGCCTCGACGAGCAGTACTTC. As protein: CASSYSSPRTSGSLDEQYF.

This clonotype has more than one count but fewer than ten. The chain recombines TRBV4-2 with TRBJ2-1, with TRBD1 matching 7 bases. The trim removed 3 bases at V and 5 bases at J, leaving 1 base unmatched. The CDR3 extends over 13 amino acids. Per the germline V gene, CDR1 is LGHNA and CDR2 is YNFKEQ. The CDR3 loop is CASSHDRDNEQFF. The CDR3 nucleotides are TGTGCCAGCAGCCATGACAGGGACAATGAGCAGTTCTTC.

The CDR3 sequence: CSVTVAAYEQYF. The CDR3 bases are TGCAGCGTTACGGTGGCAGCCTACGAGCAGTACTTC. The J gene is TRBJ2-7, the V gene TRBV29-1, with D unresolved. Trimming shortened V by 5 bases and J by 2 bases, and 10 bases separated the two germline ends. Per the germline V gene, CDR1 is SQVTM and CDR2 is ANQGSEA. The CDR3 spans 12 residues.

This clonotype was seen many times. V and J are TRBV29-1 and TRBJ2-1; D gene ambiguous. The length of the CDR3 is 10 residues. The V end lost 6 bases, the J end lost 5 bases, and 5 bases lay between the germline ends. CDR1 is SQVTM, CDR2 ANQGSEA, per germline. Written as DNA, the CDR3 is TGCAGCGTGGCCGACAATGAGCAGTTCTTC. This sequence encodes CSVADNEQFF.

This clonotype has ten or more counts. The chain has TRBV7-6 and TRBJ2-7; a possible D gene is TRBD1 (5 bases). Per germline, CDR1 SGHVS and CDR2 FNYEAQ. Trimming took off 2 bases at V and 9 bases at J, with 11 bases between the two ends. The CDR3 is 12 amino acids. CDR3 sequence: CASSLWQGRQYF. The CDR3 DNA reads TGTGCCAGCAGCTTATGGCAGGGTCGGCAGTACTTC. Complete variable domain (other parts from reference TRBV7-6 and TRBJ2-7): GAGVSQSPRYKVTKRGQDVALRCDPISGHVSLYWYRQALGQGPEFLTYFNYEAQQDKSGLPNDRFSAERPEGSISTLTIQRTEQRDSAMYRCASSLWQGRQYFGPGTRLTVT.

This clonotype was counted a single time. The V gene is TRBV5-1, the J gene TRBJ2-3; D is possibly TRBD1 (6 bases). V was pared by 2 bases and J by 4 bases, with 14 bases between. The CDR3 covers 15 residues. Germline CDR1 reads SGHRS; CDR2 reads YFSETQ. As DNA, the CDR3 is TGCGCCAGCAGCTTTGGTGACAGGTCAGCAGATACGCAGTATTTT. Translating it yields CASSFGDRSADTQYF.

The chain recombines TRBV5-1 with TRBJ1-1; possible D gene TRBD1, 5 bases. The V gene lost 1 base and the J gene lost 1 base, with 14 bases spanning the gap. This CDR3 is 16 amino acids long. The germline V gene has CDR1 SGHRS and CDR2 YFSETQ. CDR3 protein: CASSLYLGTSNTEAFF. DNA of the CDR3: TGCGCCAGCAGCTTGTATCTAGGGACTTCGAACACTGAAGCTTTCTTT.

This rearrangement joins TRBV5-6 to TRBJ2-3; the match to TRBD2 covers 8 bases. The CDR3 extends over 15 amino acids. Germline CDR1 is SGHDT and CDR2 is YYEEEE. The V gene end was trimmed by 1 base and the J gene end by 3 bases; junction bases not matched to a gene: 4. CDR3 DNA sequence: TGTGCCAGCAGCTTGAAACTAGCGGTAACAGATACGCAGTATTTT. Its protein is CASSLKLAVTDTQYF. The entire variable domain, with the rest obtained from reference TRBV5-6 and TRBJ2-3, is as follows: DAGVTQSPTHLIKTRGQQVTLRCSPKSGHDTVSWYQQALGQGPQFIFQYYEEEERQRGNFPDRFSGHQFPNYSSELNVNALLLGDSALYLCASSLKLAVTDTQYFGPGTRLTVL.

This sequence joins TRBV2 and TRBJ2-3; D ambiguous. The germline gives CDR1 SNHLY, CDR2 FYNNEI. CDR3 length: 19 residues. V was pared by 2 bases and J by 0 bases, with 21 bases between. The CDR3: CASSELGGNSISSTDTQYF. The DNA for the CDR3 is TGTGCCAGCAGTGAACTTGGTGGCAATTCTATCTCTAGCACAGATACGCAGTATTTT.